The 23 T cell receptor beta chains below come from one sample, sequenced in a study of Ad26.COV2.S vaccination and SARS-CoV-2 variants. The data were produced by immunoSEQ multiplex PCR, yet TCRdb's version contains in-frame clones alone and is incomplete. The sample carries fewer than 500,000 clones, about 92% recorded once. Noted treatment: around 19 received Ad26.COV2.S at low or high dose, single or two shots; about 5 received placebo; per-sample allocation not given. The samples date from day 63 after the first vaccine or placebo injection. The sample was peripheral blood, taken in a trial of Ad26.COV2.S vaccine versus placebo. The receptors originated from a person between 18 and 65 years old who received the Ad26.COV2.S COVID-19 vaccine or a placebo.

CDR3 amino acids: CASSDGTSYFHNEQFF. CDR3 in DNA: TGTGCCAGCAGTGATGGGACTAGTTACTTCCACAATGAGCAGTTCTTC. The V gene is TRBV2, the J gene TRBJ2-1; 8 bases are shared with TRBD2. The CDR3 has 16 residues. Germline-derived CDR1 and CDR2 are SNHLY and FYNNEI. V lost 3 bases, J lost 5 bases, and 9 bases stayed unmatched.

CDR3 residues: CASSEDRPTDTQYF. CDR3 coding DNA: TGTGCCAGCAGTGAGGACCGACCCACAGATACGCAGTATTTT. The V gene is TRBV2, the J gene TRBJ2-3; D gene ambiguous. The CDR3 is 14 amino acids. Trimming stripped 3 bases from V and 2 bases from J, with 9 bases between. The germline gives CDR1 SNHLY, CDR2 FYNNEI.

This rearrangement joins TRBV10-3 to TRBJ2-1; D is ambiguous. The germline gives CDR1 ENHRY, CDR2 SYGVKD. Trimming removed 3 bases from V and 10 bases from J, with 13 bases in between. The CDR3 runs to 13 residues. CDR3 DNA: TGTGCCATCAGTGACTTAGTTGATCACGAGCAGTTCTTC. Translation gives CAISDLVDHEQFF.

The chain couples TRBV2 to TRBJ2-7, with 10 nucleotides matching TRBD2. This CDR3 is 14 amino acids long. The trim removed 7 bases at V and 5 bases at J, leaving 8 bases unmatched. Germline values: CDR1 SNHLY, CDR2 FYNNEI. The CDR3 loop is CASNLAGVVDEQYF. In nucleotides, the CDR3 is TGTGCCAGCAACCTAGCGGGAGTAGTCGACGAGCAGTACTTC.

The rearrangement uses TRBV9 and TRBJ2-2; the D gene is possibly TRBD2 (5 bases). V lost 2 bases and J 2 bases, leaving 13 bases between the germline ends. This CDR3 has 16 residues. The germline CDR1 and CDR2 sequences are SGDLS and YYNGEE. CDR3 in amino acids: CASSVHHSDNTGELFF. The DNA of the CDR3 is TGTGCCAGCAGCGTCCACCATAGCGACAACACCGGGGAGCTGTTTTTT. Full variable domain (remainder filled in from reference TRBV9 and TRBJ2-2): DSGVTQTPKHLITATGQRVTLRCSPRSGDLSVYWYQQSLDQGLQFLIQYYNGEERAKGNILERFSAQQFPDLHSELNLSSLELGDSALYFCASSVHHSDNTGELFFGEGSRLTVL.

The rearrangement joins TRBV27 to TRBJ2-1, with 10 bases aligning to TRBD2. J gave up 9 bases and V 1 base, and 12 bases lay outside the gene matches. CDR1 MNHEY and CDR2 SMNVEV come from the germline V gene (reference sequence). The CDR3 loop spans 17 amino acids. The CDR3 loop reads CASSLFPSGTSVGEQFF. The CDR3 coding sequence is TGTGCCAGCAGTTTATTTCCCTCCGGGACTAGCGTCGGTGAGCAGTTCTTC.

The rearrangement joins TRBV9 to TRBJ2-3; 7 bases agree with TRBD2. Looked up from germline, CDR1 is SGDLS and CDR2 is YYNGEE. J lost 13 bases, V lost 10 bases, and 18 bases had no gene match. The CDR3 runs to 13 residues. CDR3 region: CARYPREDPEEYF. The DNA of the CDR3 is TGTGCCCGATATCCTCGGGAGGACCCCGAGGAGTATTTT. The full variable domain, rest sourced from reference TRBV9 and TRBJ2-3, is DSGVTQTPKHLITATGQRVTLRCSPRSGDLSVYWYQQSLDQGLQFLIQYYNGEERAKGNILERFSAQQFPDLHSELNLSSLELGDSALYFCARYPREDPEEYFGPGTRLTVL.

V is TRBV29-1 and J is TRBJ2-3, with D tentatively TRBD2 (5 bases). The CDR3 length is 11 residues. Germline V lookup: CDR1 SQVTM, CDR2 ANQGSEA. V was pared by 7 bases and J by 8 bases, with 13 bases between. The CDR3 spells CSAEGESTQYF. CDR3 nucleotide sequence: TGCAGCGCAGAGGGCGAGTCTACGCAGTATTTT.

CDR3 amino acids: CASSTGLAGVATGELFF. Here the CDR3 DNA reads TGTGCCAGTAGTACAGGACTAGCGGGAGTGGCCACCGGGGAGCTGTTTTTT. V is TRBV19 and J is TRBJ2-2, with 13 bases fitting TRBD2. This CDR3 spans 17 amino acids. V was pared by 4 bases and J by 4 bases, with 6 bases of the junction left unmatched. In germline, CDR1 is LNHDA, CDR2 SQIVND (reference sequence). Drawing the rest from reference TRBV19 and TRBJ2-2, the complete variable domain is DGGITQSPKYLFRKEGQNVTLSCEQNLNHDAMYWYRQDPGQGLRLIYYSQIVNDFQKGDIAEGYSVSREKKESFPLTVTSAQKNPTAFYLCASSTGLAGVATGELFFGEGSRLTVL.

The chain employs TRBV5-4 and TRBJ1-1; 12 bases map to TRBD1. The CDR3 sequence is 16 residues long. V was pared by 1 base and J by 4 bases, with 5 bases of the junction left unmatched. CDR1 and CDR2 from the germline V gene are SGHNT and YYREEE (reference sequence). The chain's CDR3 is CASSLYLGQGATEAFF. CDR3 bases: TGTGCCAGCAGCTTGTACTTGGGACAGGGGGCCACTGAAGCTTTCTTT.

This rearrangement joins TRBV7-9 to TRBJ2-7; D ambiguous. The CDR3 extends over 14 amino acids. Trimming cost V 1 base and J 0 bases, with 7 bases left between them. Germline V gene sequence: CDR1 SEHNR, CDR2 FQNEAQ (reference sequence). This CDR3 reads CASSLVGNSYEQYF. The CDR3 bases are TGTGCCAGCAGCTTAGTAGGCAACTCCTACGAGCAGTACTTC.

The chain combines TRBV5-8 with TRBJ1-5; 7 nucleotides align to TRBD1. Germline CDR1 and CDR2: SGHTS and YDEGEE. The CDR3 has 17 amino acids. J lost 1 base, V lost 3 bases, and 10 bases had no gene match. The DNA of the CDR3 is TGTGCCAGCAGCTCTACTCCGACAGGGTACAGCAATCAGCCCCAGCATTTT. Its translation is CASSSTPTGYSNQPQHF.

The chain carries TRBV7-2 and TRBJ2-1, with unresolved D. Trimming took off 5 bases at V and 5 bases at J, with 16 bases between the two ends. Germline V CDR1 and CDR2: SGHTA, FQGNSA. The CDR3 totals 15 residues. The CDR3 reads CASSLRARVNNEQFF. CDR3 bases: TGTGCCAGCAGCCTCCGGGCCAGAGTCAACAATGAGCAGTTCTTC.

CDR3 loop: CASSQDHVGVGGQYF. In DNA, the CDR3 is TGTGCCAGCAGCCAAGATCATGTGGGAGTAGGGGGGCAGTACTTC. The chain uses TRBV3-1 (or the pseudogene TRBV3-2) and TRBJ2-7; weak D call: TRBD1 (6 bases). This CDR3 contains 15 residues. The germline V gene has CDR1 LGHDT and CDR2 YNNKEL (reference sequence). Trimming pared 0 bases from V and 9 bases from J, leaving 18 bases between.

The chain joins TRBV28 to TRBJ2-7; D gene uncertain. This CDR3 spans 13 amino acids. V was cut by 6 bases and J by 3 bases, with 12 bases left in between. CDR1 is MDHEN, CDR2 SYDVKM, per germline. The CDR3 DNA follows: TGTGCCAGCAGGACCGGCCCCCACTACGAGCAGTACTTC. It specifies CASRTGPHYEQYF.

The CDR3 bases are TGTGCCAGCAGTTACTCGGCTCGCCCCTCCTACAATGAGCAGTTCTTC. Translated, it gives CASSYSARPSYNEQFF. This chain uses TRBV6-5 with TRBJ2-1, with D hard to call. The germline V gene encodes CDR1 MNHEY and CDR2 SVGAGI. This CDR3 has 16 residues. Deletions cut 0 bases from V and 0 bases from J, with 9 bases between.

This sequence joins TRBV13 and TRBJ2-1, with TRBD1 matching 7 bases. CDR1 is PRHDT and CDR2 is FYEKMQ in the germline V gene (reference sequence). The length of the CDR3 is 17 residues. The V segment lost 2 bases and the J segment 5 bases; nucleotides outside the gene matches: 12. The CDR3 DNA sequence: TGTGCCAGCAGCTTATTTTTATTGGGGACAGATAACAATGAGCAGTTCTTC. This encodes CASSLFLLGTDNNEQFF.

This chain connects TRBV10-3 to TRBJ2-7; D might be TRBD2 (6 bases). The V gene lost 0 bases and the J gene lost 6 bases, with 9 bases spanning the gap. CDR1 ENHRY and CDR2 SYGVKD come from the germline V gene. The CDR3 contains 13 residues. CDR3 loop: CAISESLAPEQYF. DNA of the CDR3: TGTGCCATCAGTGAGTCGCTAGCGCCCGAGCAGTACTTC.

J is TRBJ1-4 and V is TRBV4-3; perhaps TRBD1 as D (5 bases). The CDR3 length is 14 residues. The V end was cut by 3 bases, the J end by 8 bases, with 13 bases between. Germline V CDR1 and CDR2: LGHNA, YSLEER. Here the CDR3 reads CASSQMGRGEKLFF. The CDR3 coding sequence is TGCGCCAGCAGCCAGATGGGCCGGGGGGAAAAACTGTTTTTT.

The chain joins TRBV7-2 to TRBJ2-3; possibly TRBD1 for D (6 bases). The ends were cut back, 2 bases at V and 4 bases at J, with 16 bases in the middle. CDR1 is SGHTA, CDR2 FQGNSA, per germline. This CDR3 contains 16 residues. DNA for the CDR3: TGTGCCAGCAGCTTACGGCCGGCAGGGGACGCAGATACGCAGTATTTT. Protein: CASSLRPAGDADTQYF. Supplemented by reference TRBV7-2 and TRBJ2-3, the full variable domain reads GAGVSQSPSNKVTEKGKDVELRCDPISGHTALYWYRQSLGQGLEFLIYFQGNSAPDKSGLPSDRFSAERTGGSVSTLTIQRTQQEDSAVYLCASSLRPAGDADTQYFGPGTRLTVL.

This clone was detected a few times. Within the sample, other DNA sequences also encode this same CDR3. J is TRBJ2-5 and V is TRBV12-3 or TRBV12-4; D gene unclear. Trimming removed 2 bases at V and 2 bases at J, with 0 bases between. The CDR3 spans 11 residues. CDR3 protein: CASSLQETQYF. The CDR3 nucleotides read TGTGCCAGCAGTTTACAAGAGACCCAGTACTTC.

The chain combines TRBV7-3 with TRBJ2-2; 7 bases are a match to TRBD1. The junction had 6 bases not matched to a gene; V was cut back by 4 bases and J by 4 bases. CDR3 length equals 15 residues. In germline, CDR1 is SGHTA, CDR2 FQGTGA. The CDR3 sequence is CASSSDRVGTGELFF. The CDR3 DNA sequence: TGTGCCAGCAGCTCAGACAGGGTGGGCACCGGGGAGCTGTTTTTT. Supplemented by reference TRBV7-3 and TRBJ2-2, the full variable domain reads GAGVSQTPSNKVTEKGKYVELRCDPISGHTALYWYRQSLGQGPEFLIYFQGTGAADDSGLPNDRFFAVRPEGSVSTLKIQRTERGDSAVYLCASSSDRVGTGELFFGEGSRLTVL.

This clone was found a few times. The chain links TRBV5-5 to TRBJ2-7; tentatively, D is TRBD1 (6 bases). Per the germline V gene, CDR1 is SGHKS and CDR2 is YYEKEE (reference sequence). V lost 4 bases and J 1 base, leaving 9 bases between the germline ends. The CDR3 has 13 amino acids. Here the CDR3 DNA reads TGTGCCAGCAGCCCAGGACAGTCCTACGAGCAGTACTTC. This sequence encodes CASSPGQSYEQYF.